This T cell receptor (beta chain) came from a study of blood T cell repertoires in COVID-19. The wider study: The United States, Italy and Spain supplied acute and convalescent COVID-19 samples. The cDNA or gDNA used as material had been derived from T cells, B-cell-depleted T cells, or PBMCs.

Authors' methods: Estimation of nucleated cell counts was performed using reference gene primer amplification. Generated by immunoSEQ multiplex PCR, the TCRdb table keeps only in-frame clones and is missing some. V, J and clone size derive from that table, while D and trimming were established from the DNA sequence. The sample lists around 380,000 clones; more than 75% were seen once. Donors were grouped by their self-reported clinical history. Germline CDR1 and CDR2: MNHEY and SMNVEV (reference sequence). The CDR3 sequence is 13 residues long. Trimming took 6 bases from V and 4 from J, leaving 12 bases between them.

The origin of this receptor is a man aged 30 to 45 who had recovered from COVID-19. The material sequenced was PBMCs or T cells enriched from blood (not recorded which). The V and J genes are TRBV27 and TRBJ1-1; the D gene is possibly TRBD1 (5 bases). This chain's CDR3 is CASRVSGPTEAFF. CDR3 DNA sequence: TGTGCCAGCAGAGTCTCAGGGCCCACTGAAGCTTTCTTT.